This T cell receptor beta chain was recovered during a study of graft-versus-host responses after intestinal transplantation. About the research overall: Tacrolimus plus steroids were given to all recipients for around three years, preceded by anti-thymocyte globulin induction. Findings of the study overall: Some GvH clones appeared in ileal mucosa or blood before recipient bone marrow. Researchers found peak circulating GvH clone levels linked to early post-transplant HvG declines. Individuals carrying graft-donor T cell macrochimerism showed high graft-versus-host to host-versus-graft clonal ratios in allografts.

Concerning this clone: Its antigen remains unidentified.

The germline gives CDR1 GTSNPN, CDR2 SVGIG (reference sequence). The CDR3 totals 11 residues. Using immunoSEQ multiplex PCR, the repertoire was profiled, and TCRdb retains in-frame clones only, with some absent. Among 35,000 to 45,000 clones listed, more than 85% were seen once. Source: PBMCs, taken 734 days after intestinal transplantation. This clonotype originated in a human patient who received an intestinal transplant, so some T cells may come from the graft donor. The chain has TRBV30 and TRBJ1-2; D gene unclear. The CDR3 sequence: CVEYANYGYTF. The CDR3 nucleotides read TGTGTGGAGTATGCTAACTATGGCTACACCTTC.